This T cell receptor (beta chain) appears in the sequencing data of a study of cytomegalovirus exposure and HLA in healthy donors. Study-wide results and limits: A reported reduction in N-insertions relative to the approximately 690-donor mean was seen in an Asian-associated ancestry cluster in a later analysis.

The PCR employed 60 Vbeta primers together with 13 Jbeta primers. Repertoires were generated with immunoSEQ multiplex PCR, while TCRdb's copy carries only in-frame clones and drops some. The sample consists of some 180,000 clones, 70% to 85% of them appearing once. With respect to this clone: The antigen is not known.

Germline assignment: CDR1 LNHDA and CDR2 SQIVND (reference sequence). Trimming left V 5 bases short and J 0 bases short, with 14 bases between. CDR3 length equals 16 residues. The chain is built from TRBV19 and TRBJ1-5; the D gene is possibly TRBD1 (5 bases). Sequenced input: PBMCs. The TCR originated in a woman in her sixties or seventies in good health and CMV-seropositive. CDR3 sequence: CASSPSGLDSNQPQHF. In DNA, the CDR3 is TGTGCCAGTAGTCCCTCAGGGCTGGATAGCAATCAGCCCCAGCATTTT.